This T cell receptor (beta chain) came from a study of Ad26.COV2.S vaccination and SARS-CoV-2 variants. Treatment of the sample: over 15 received Ad26.COV2.S at low or high dose, single or two shots; about five received placebo; per-sample allocation not given. Sampling took place 63 days after the first vaccine or placebo injection. Donation came from an adult in Boston who was aged 18-55 years. Only in-frame clones appear in the TCRdb table, and some are missing; sequencing was by immunoSEQ multiplex PCR. The table includes over 200,000 clones, roughly 90% detected once. As concerns this clone: Its antigen is as yet unknown.

In germline, CDR1 is KGHDR, CDR2 SFDVKD. CDR3 length equals 16 residues. Trimming took 1 base from V and 2 from J, leaving 14 bases between them. General study results and limits: Total responses of T cells may have been underestimated by the analyses of TCR breadth and depth. Compared with placebo recipients, vaccine recipients had higher spike-specific TCR breadth. Non-spike TCR breadth did not differ much between vaccine and placebo recipients.

Source: peripheral blood, taken in a trial of Ad26.COV2.S vaccine versus placebo. The source is a person between 18 and 65 years old who received the Ad26.COV2.S COVID-19 vaccine or a placebo. V gene TRBV24-1 combines with J gene TRBJ2-7; tentatively, D is TRBD1 (6 bases). The DNA for the CDR3 is TGTGCCACCAGTGATTTCGGTGGCAGGGGCACCTACGAGCAGTACTTC. Encoded protein: CATSDFGGRGTYEQYF.